The rows below give T cell receptor beta chains drawn from one sample of a study of immune heterogeneity within non-small cell lung tumors. MiXCR, applied by TCRdb to the multiplex PCR reads, yields one record per CDR3 protein. The sample records several thousand distinct CDR3 sequences, less than 25% being singletons. The sample was lung tumor tissue. The receptors stem from a man in his 70s with non-small cell lung cancer. CDR3s include the opening cysteine and the closing phenylalanine or tryptophan. D genes are given only for firm matches. Expanded clones are given a class, and other clones once, few, many or no size at all.

>TRBJ2-2|few|TRBV6-5|NA
TGTGCCAGCAGTTACTCGAAATCAGCCACCGGGGAGCTGTTTTTT
CASSYSKSATGELFF
>TRBJ2-7|medium-sized|TRBV29-1|TRBD1
TGCAGCGTGGAGGAGACAGGGGGGTTCAGCGAGCAGTACTTC
CSVEETGGFSEQYF
>TRBJ1-2|medium-sized|TRBV11-2|NA
TGTGCCAGCAGCTTAGATCATACGTCTTATGGCTACACCTTC
CASSLDHTSYGYTF
>TRBJ2-1|NA|TRBV7-6|TRBD2
TGTGCCAGCAGCTTAGCGCGTTCGGCTAGCGGGGGGTCCTACAATGAGCAGTTCTTC
CASSLARSASGGSYNEQFF
>TRBJ2-1|few|TRBV20-1|TRBD2
TGCAGTGGGACTAGCGGGGGTTACAATGAGCAGTTCTTC
CSGTSGGYNEQFF
>TRBJ2-5|NA|TRBV6-2/TRBV6-3|NA
TGTGCCAGCATGGGGCGGGACTGGACAGAGACCCAGTACTTC
CASMGRDWTETQYF
>TRBJ2-7|medium-sized|TRBV2|TRBD1
TGTGCCAGCAGTGCCGGGGACAGGGGCCCATTAGAGGAGCAGTACTTC
CASSAGDRGPLEEQYF
>TRBJ2-3|NA|TRBV6-1|NA
TGTGCCAGCAGTGACAGGGGAATAGGCACGCAGTATTTT
CASSDRGIGTQYF
>TRBJ2-2|medium-sized|TRBV13|NA
TGTGCCAGTTCCCCGGGACCCACGAACACCGGGGAGCTGTTTTTT
CASSPGPTNTGELFF
>TRBJ2-1|NA|TRBV6-1|TRBD2
TGTGCCAGCAGTGAACAAGCGGGGGGAAACGGTGAGCAGTTCTTC
CASSEQAGGNGEQFF
>TRBJ1-2|medium-sized|TRBV27|NA
TGTGCCAGCAGCTTATCCAGGGGAGACCACTATGGCTACACCTTC
CASSLSRGDHYGYTF
>TRBJ2-3|NA|TRBV20-1|NA
TGCAGTGCGATCTCGGGTGGCTACACAGATACGCAGTATTTT
CSAISGGYTDTQYF
>TRBJ2-7|medium-sized|TRBV7-9|NA
TGTGCCAGCAGCCCTCAGGGGACTTTCTACGAGCAGTACTTC
CASSPQGTFYEQYF
>TRBJ2-1|NA|TRBV19|NA
TGTGCCAGTAGCCACCGACATGGGGAGGTTTGGAATGAGCAGTTCTTC
CASSHRHGEVWNEQFF
>TRBJ2-5|medium-sized|TRBV6-2/TRBV6-3|TRBD2
TGTGCCAGCAGTTACGTAGCGGGGGGATGGGACCAAGAGACCCAGTACTTC
CASSYVAGGWDQETQYF
>TRBJ2-3|medium-sized|TRBV5-1|NA
TGCGCCAGCAGCCCCGTACGGGGGAACACAGATACGCAGTATTTT
CASSPVRGNTDTQYF
>TRBJ2-5|NA|TRBV7-2|TRBD1
TGTGCCAGCAGCACCGTGACAGGGATCGAAGAGACCCAGTACTTC
CASSTVTGIEETQYF
>TRBJ2-7|medium-sized|TRBV20-1|TRBD2
TGCAGTGCTCCCTCGAGGGGTTCGAGCGGGAGTGTCGAGCAGTACTTC
CSAPSRGSSGSVEQYF
>TRBJ2-5|few|TRBV5-8|NA
TGTGCCAGCAGCTTGGTGGTCCGAAGCCAAGAGACCCAGTACTTC
CASSLVVRSQETQYF
>TRBJ1-1|NA|TRBV2|TRBD1
TGTGCCAGCACCTTAACAGGGGACGGTGAAGCTTTCTTT
CASTLTGDGEAFF
>TRBJ2-5|NA|TRBV20-1|NA
TGCAGTGCTAGAGACCGCCGGTTCGGGGATCTAGAGACCCAGTACTTC
CSARDRRFGDLETQYF
>TRBJ2-3|many|TRBV28|NA
TGTGCCAGCAGGGGGGTGGGAGATACGCAGTATTTT
CASRGVGDTQYF
>TRBJ2-1|medium-sized|TRBV12-3/TRBV12-4|NA
TGTGCCAGCACCCTCCTGATGAATGAGCAGTTCTTC
CASTLLMNEQFF
>TRBJ1-1|few|TRBV30|NA
TGTGCCTGGAGTTTCCAGGGTGCTGAAGCTTTCTTT
CAWSFQGAEAFF
>TRBJ1-2|many|TRBV7-2|NA
TGTGCCAGCAGCTTAGAAACGGTCTATGGCTACACCTTC
CASSLETVYGYTF
>TRBJ1-5|many|TRBV2|NA
TGTGCCAGCAGACATAGCAATCAGCCCCAGCATTTT
CASRHSNQPQHF
>TRBJ2-5|many|TRBV20-1|TRBD2
TGCAGTGTTAGGCGTGATACGGGAGGTTGGGAGACCCAGTACTTC
CSVRRDTGGWETQYF
>TRBJ2-3|medium-sized|TRBV6-1|NA
TGTGCCAGCAGTTTCGTTGCGGGTTACACAGATACGCAGTATTTT
CASSFVAGYTDTQYF
>TRBJ2-5|many|TRBV7-2|TRBD1
TGTGCCAGCAGCTTAGATACAGGGGCAGAGACCCAGTACTTC
CASSLDTGAETQYF
>TRBJ2-2|many|TRBV4-2|NA
TGTGCCAGCAGCCAAGATTTGGAGGGTCCCGGGGAGCTGTTTTTT
CASSQDLEGPGELFF
>TRBJ2-3|medium-sized|TRBV19|NA
TGTGCCAGTAGTATTGGTGGGGGCGGAGATACGCAGTATTTT
CASSIGGGGDTQYF
>TRBJ1-6|medium-sized|TRBV20-1|NA
TGCAGTGCCAAAATGAAATCCCTCCACTTT
CSAKMKSLHF
>TRBJ1-2|NA|TRBV29-1|NA
TGCAGCGTTGAAGGGGAGGCTAACTATGGCTACACCTTC
CSVEGEANYGYTF
>TRBJ1-6|many|TRBV3-1|NA
TGTGCCAGCAGCCAAGATAGGAACTCACCCCTCCACTTT
CASSQDRNSPLHF
>TRBJ1-4|medium-sized|TRBV20-1|TRBD1
TGCAGTGCTAGTATTTCGGGACAGGGAGACGAAAAACTGTTTTTT
CSASISGQGDEKLFF
>TRBJ1-4|many|TRBV5-5|NA
TGTGCCAGCAGCTTGGATAATGAAAAACTGTTTTTT
CASSLDNEKLFF
>TRBJ2-2|medium-sized|TRBV6-1|NA
TGTGCCAGCAGTGAAAGGGCAGCGGCTGGGGAGCTGTTTTTT
CASSERAAAGELFF
>TRBJ2-4|medium-sized|TRBV16|TRBD1
TGTGCCAGCAGCAATGGGGGCCGACAGGGACAGTACTTC
CASSNGGRQGQYF
>TRBJ1-2|many|TRBV7-9|NA
TGTGCCAGCAGCTTAAGTAGGGGTGGCTACACCTTC
CASSLSRGGYTF
>TRBJ2-7|many|TRBV7-9|NA
TGTGCCAGCAGCTCGTTGGACGGGGGAGAGCAGTACTTC
CASSSLDGGEQYF
>TRBJ1-1|NA|TRBV4-1|NA
TGCGCCAGCAGCCACGCCGACCTGAAGAACACTGAAGCTTTCTTT
CASSHADLKNTEAFF
>TRBJ1-6|NA|TRBV27|NA
TGTGCCAGCAGTTTACGGAGGGACTCACCCCTCCACTTT
CASSLRRDSPLHF